The 18 T cell receptor beta chains reported below all come from one sample, sequenced in a study of cytomegalovirus exposure and HLA in healthy donors. It was with 60 Vbeta and 13 Jbeta primers that the PCR ran. Only in-frame clones appear in the TCRdb table, and some are missing; sequencing was by immunoSEQ multiplex PCR. The repertoire holds roughly 250,000 clones, with 75% to 90% as singletons. Sequencing was performed on PBMCs. These receptor sequences come from a girl aged 2-9 years in good health and CMV-seronegative.

This clone has a handful of counts. The chain links TRBV28 to TRBJ1-2; possibly TRBD1 for D (5 bases). The CDR3 totals 15 residues. With 0 bases removed from V and 4 bases from J, the gap between germline ends came to 12 bases. Germline V gene lookup returns CDR1 MDHEN and CDR2 SYDVKM. The CDR3 DNA follows: TGTGCCAGCAGTTTATGGGGGTCAGGGTCCTATGGCTACACCTTC. Translation: CASSLWGSGSYGYTF.

The chain recombines TRBV28 with TRBJ1-2, with D perhaps matching TRBD1 (5 bases). The germline V and J ends were trimmed by 6 bases and 3 bases, with 14 bases remaining between them. Germline V gives CDR1 MDHEN, CDR2 SYDVKM. This CDR3 comprises 14 residues. CDR3 sequence (DNA): TGTGCCAGCAGGAGGAGGGACGGAGACTATGGCTACACCTTC. Encoded protein: CASRRRDGDYGYTF.

The J gene is TRBJ1-2, the V gene TRBV19, with D perhaps matching TRBD1 (5 bases). The CDR3 sequence is 13 residues long. Germline V lookup: CDR1 LNHDA, CDR2 SQIVND (reference sequence). The V gene lost 0 bases and the J gene lost 10 bases, with 12 bases spanning the gap. The CDR3 protein is CASSIDPDRNYTF. The CDR3 nucleotides read TGTGCCAGTAGTATAGATCCCGACAGAAACTACACCTTC.

The rearrangement links TRBV13 to TRBJ2-2, with 10 bases that match TRBD2. The ends lost 5 bases at V and 6 bases at J; junction bases unmatched: 15. The CDR3 has 18 amino acids. The germline CDR1 and CDR2 sequences are PRHDT and FYEKMQ (reference sequence). The CDR3 sequence is CASSPAPPSGSYPGELFF. In nucleotides, the CDR3 is TGTGCCAGCAGCCCGGCCCCGCCTAGCGGGAGTTACCCCGGGGAGCTGTTTTTT.

V gene TRBV5-8 combines with J gene TRBJ2-1; D is perhaps TRBD1 (6 bases). Germline V lookup: CDR1 SGHTS, CDR2 YDEGEE. This CDR3 is 15 amino acids long. Trimming cost V 4 bases and J 2 bases, with 13 bases left between them. The CDR3 region has the DNA TGTGCCAGCAGCAGGACAGCGTACCCCTACAATGAGCAGTTCTTC. Residues: CASSRTAYPYNEQFF.

V gene TRBV7-9 combines with J gene TRBJ1-2; 8 bases match TRBD1. The trim removed 5 bases at V and 5 bases at J, leaving 7 bases unmatched. Germline CDR1 and CDR2: SEHNR and FQNEAQ (reference sequence). This CDR3 comprises 14 residues. CDR3 sequence (DNA): TGTGCCAGCAGCCGAAACAGGGGGGAATATGGCTACACCTTC. This sequence encodes CASSRNRGEYGYTF.

The chain is built from TRBV28 and TRBJ1-5; maybe TRBD1 (5 bases). The CDR3 is 14 amino acids. Trimming cost V 3 bases and J 7 bases, with 13 bases left between them. Germline values: CDR1 MDHEN, CDR2 SYDVKM. DNA for the CDR3: TGTGCCAGCAGTTTTCAGGGTTCGGGCCAGCCCCAGCATTTT. It yields the protein CASSFQGSGQPQHF.

The rearrangement links TRBV10-2 to TRBJ2-1; D remains unclear. The germline V and J ends were trimmed by 2 bases and 15 bases, with 20 bases remaining between them. CDR3 length: 14 amino acids. The germline V gene has CDR1 WSHSY and CDR2 SAAADI. The DNA of the CDR3 is TGCGCCAGCAGTGAGCCTCCACCGATCCCCATGGCGTTCTTC. This gives the protein CASSEPPPIPMAFF.

The chain employs TRBV2 and TRBJ2-6; no clear D gene. Trimming stripped 7 bases from V and 1 base from J, with 11 bases between. Germline lookup yields CDR1 SNHLY and CDR2 FYNNEI. The CDR3 runs to 15 residues. This CDR3 reads CASILSFSGANVLTF. CDR3 in DNA: TGTGCCAGCATCCTGAGTTTTTCTGGGGCCAACGTCCTGACTTTC.

This clone came up a few times. V is TRBV7-9 and J is TRBJ2-7; a possible D gene is TRBD1 (6 bases). Germline CDR1 and CDR2: SEHNR and FQNEAQ (reference sequence). V lost 1 base and J 3 bases, leaving 25 bases between the germline ends. This CDR3 region has 19 residues. Here the CDR3 reads CASSLGSSTYRDTSYEQYF. CDR3 DNA: TGTGCCAGCAGCTTAGGATCGTCGACATACCGGGACACGAGCTACGAGCAGTACTTC.

V usage is TRBV19 and J usage is TRBJ1-4; weak D call: TRBD1 (6 bases). Trimming removed 5 bases from V and 3 bases from J, with 7 bases in between. The germline V gene encodes CDR1 LNHDA and CDR2 SQIVND (reference sequence). This CDR3 is 13 amino acids long. The CDR3 nucleotides read TGTGCCAGTAGTGACAGGCCTAATGAAAAACTGTTTTTT. The encoded protein is CASSDRPNEKLFF. The whole variable domain, remainder taken from reference TRBV19 and TRBJ1-4, is DGGITQSPKYLFRKEGQNVTLSCEQNLNHDAMYWYRQDPGQGLRLIYYSQIVNDFQKGDIAEGYSVSREKKESFPLTVTSAQKNPTAFYLCASSDRPNEKLFFGSGTQLSVL.

The J gene is TRBJ1-5, the V gene TRBV28, with unresolved D. This CDR3 spans 14 amino acids. Germline V gene sequence: CDR1 MDHEN, CDR2 SYDVKM. Trimming took 7 bases from V and 7 from J, leaving 17 bases between them. In nucleotides, the CDR3 is TGTGCCAGCACAGTTGTCCGGGGAGGGCAGCCCCAGCATTTT. This gives the protein CASTVVRGGQPQHF.

This clone was seen once. This sequence joins TRBV4-2 and TRBJ2-3, with 7 bases fitting TRBD2. The CDR3 extends over 17 amino acids. In germline, CDR1 is LGHNA, CDR2 YNFKEQ. With 1 base clipped from V and 0 bases from J, the junction kept 7 bases outside the gene matches. The chain's CDR3 is CASSQGQAGVSTDTQYF. CDR3 coding DNA: TGTGCCAGCAGCCAAGGGCAGGCGGGGGTTAGCACAGATACGCAGTATTTT.

This clone appeared once. This sample also contains other DNA sequences that code for the same CDR3. This chain joins TRBV28 and TRBJ2-7, with a tentative D call TRBD1 (6 bases). This CDR3 is 15 amino acids long. CDR1 and CDR2 (germline): MDHEN, SYDVKM. The V end was cut by 4 bases, the J end by 2 bases, with 15 bases between. CDR3 DNA: TGTGCCAGCAGTTCGGGGACAAGCGGACCCTACGAGCAGTACTTC. As protein: CASSSGTSGPYEQYF.

In DNA, the CDR3 is TGTGCCAGCAGCTTTGGGGAGGGCACTGAAGCTTTCTTT. It encodes CASSFGEGTEAFF. The V gene is TRBV11-2, the J gene TRBJ1-1, with no clear D. Per the germline V gene, CDR1 is SGHAT and CDR2 is FQNNGV. The CDR3 sequence is 13 residues long. V lost 3 bases to trimming and J lost 4 bases, with 9 bases between them.

The chain is built from TRBV11-2 and TRBJ2-1; 14 bases line up with TRBD2. CDR3 size: 17 residues. The V gene end was trimmed by 3 bases and the J gene end by 8 bases; junction bases not matched to a gene: 9. CDR1 is SGHAT, CDR2 FQNNGV, per germline. CDR3 amino acids: CASSLVGLAGVWHEQFF. The CDR3 coding sequence is TGTGCCAGCAGCTTGGTGGGACTAGCGGGAGTTTGGCATGAGCAGTTCTTC.

The V and J genes are TRBV28 and TRBJ1-2; 9 bases are shared with TRBD1. From germline, CDR1 is MDHEN and CDR2 SYDVKM. The V gene end was trimmed by 2 bases and the J gene end by 8 bases; junction bases not matched to a gene: 6. The CDR3 spans 14 residues. The CDR3 loop reads CASSLTGTGSGYTF. CDR3 nucleotides: TGTGCCAGCAGTTTAACCGGGACAGGGTCGGGCTACACCTTC.

The rearrangement links TRBV30 to TRBJ1-5, with D hard to call. V was pared by 1 base and J by 0 bases, with 13 bases between. The CDR3 has 16 residues. CDR1 GTSNPN and CDR2 SVGIG come from the germline V gene (reference sequence). The CDR3 DNA follows: TGTGCCTGGAGTGCCGGATGGGGAGATAGCAATCAGCCCCAGCATTTT. It encodes CAWSAGWGDSNQPQHF.